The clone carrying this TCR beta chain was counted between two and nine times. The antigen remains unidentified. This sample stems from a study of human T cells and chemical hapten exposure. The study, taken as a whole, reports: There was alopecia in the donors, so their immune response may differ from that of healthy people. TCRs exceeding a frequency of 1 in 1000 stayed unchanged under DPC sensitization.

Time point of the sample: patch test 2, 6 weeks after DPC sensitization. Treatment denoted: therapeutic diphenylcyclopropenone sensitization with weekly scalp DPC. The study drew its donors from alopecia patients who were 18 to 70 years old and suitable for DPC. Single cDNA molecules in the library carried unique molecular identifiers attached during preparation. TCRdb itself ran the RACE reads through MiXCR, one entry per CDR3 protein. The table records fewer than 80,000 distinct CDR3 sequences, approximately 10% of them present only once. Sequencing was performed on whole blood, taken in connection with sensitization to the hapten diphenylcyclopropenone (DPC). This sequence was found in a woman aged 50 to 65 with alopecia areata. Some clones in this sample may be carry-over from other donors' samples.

The CDR3 sequence: CASRTGAYTDTQYF. DNA of the CDR3: TGTGCCAGCAGGACAGGTGCCTACACAGATACGCAGTATTTT. J is TRBJ2-3 and V is TRBV7-9, with D perhaps TRBD1 (6 bases). The V gene lost 6 bases and the J gene lost 2 bases, with 12 bases spanning the gap. The CDR3 runs to 14 residues. The germline V gene has CDR1 SEHNR and CDR2 FQNEAQ (reference sequence).